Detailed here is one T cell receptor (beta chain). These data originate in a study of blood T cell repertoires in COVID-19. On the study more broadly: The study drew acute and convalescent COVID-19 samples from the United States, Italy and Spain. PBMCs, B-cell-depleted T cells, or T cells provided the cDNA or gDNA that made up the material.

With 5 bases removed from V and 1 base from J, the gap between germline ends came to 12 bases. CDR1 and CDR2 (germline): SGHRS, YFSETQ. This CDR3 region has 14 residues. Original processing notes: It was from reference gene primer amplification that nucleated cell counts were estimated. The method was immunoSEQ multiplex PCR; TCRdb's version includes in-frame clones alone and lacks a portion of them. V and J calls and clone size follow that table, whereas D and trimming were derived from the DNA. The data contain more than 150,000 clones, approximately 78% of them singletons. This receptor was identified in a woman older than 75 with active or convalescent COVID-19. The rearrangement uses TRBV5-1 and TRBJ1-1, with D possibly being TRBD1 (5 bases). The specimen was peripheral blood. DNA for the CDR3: TGCGCCAGCAGTTCCAATACAGGGAACACTGAAGCTTTCTTT. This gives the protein CASSSNTGNTEAFF.